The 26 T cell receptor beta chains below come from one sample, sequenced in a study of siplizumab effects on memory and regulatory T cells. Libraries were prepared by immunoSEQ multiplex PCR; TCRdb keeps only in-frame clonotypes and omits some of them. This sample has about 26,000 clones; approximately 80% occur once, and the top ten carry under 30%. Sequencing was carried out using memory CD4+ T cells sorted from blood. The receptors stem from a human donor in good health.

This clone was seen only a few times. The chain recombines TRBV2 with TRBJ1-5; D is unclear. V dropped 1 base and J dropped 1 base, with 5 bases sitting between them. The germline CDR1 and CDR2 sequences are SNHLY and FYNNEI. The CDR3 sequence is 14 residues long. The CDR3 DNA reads TGTGCCAGCAGTGAAGGCTCAAGCAATCAGCCCCAGCATTTT. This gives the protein CASSEGSSNQPQHF.

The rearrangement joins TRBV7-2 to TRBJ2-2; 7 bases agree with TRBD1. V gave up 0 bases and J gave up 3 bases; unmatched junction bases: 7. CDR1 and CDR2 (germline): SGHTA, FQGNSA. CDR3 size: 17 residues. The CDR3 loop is CASSLAPPGQYTGELFF. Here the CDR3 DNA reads TGTGCCAGCAGCTTAGCGCCCCCGGGACAGTACACCGGGGAGCTGTTTTTT. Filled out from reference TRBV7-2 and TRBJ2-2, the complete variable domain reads GAGVSQSPSNKVTEKGKDVELRCDPISGHTALYWYRQSLGQGLEFLIYFQGNSAPDKSGLPSDRFSAERTGGSVSTLTIQRTQQEDSAVYLCASSLAPPGQYTGELFFGEGSRLTVL.

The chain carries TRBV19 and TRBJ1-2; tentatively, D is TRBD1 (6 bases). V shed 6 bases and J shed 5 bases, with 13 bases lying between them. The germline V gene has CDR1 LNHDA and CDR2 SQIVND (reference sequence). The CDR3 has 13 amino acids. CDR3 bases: TGTGCCAGTAGGCCGGGGGCCCGTTATGGCTACACCTTC. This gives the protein CASRPGARYGYTF.

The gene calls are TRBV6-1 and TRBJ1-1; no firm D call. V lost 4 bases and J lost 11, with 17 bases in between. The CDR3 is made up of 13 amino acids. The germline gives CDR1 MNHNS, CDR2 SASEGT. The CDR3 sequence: CASSGPGSSWAFF. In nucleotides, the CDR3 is TGTGCCAGCAGTGGCCCAGGCAGCAGTTGGGCTTTCTTT.

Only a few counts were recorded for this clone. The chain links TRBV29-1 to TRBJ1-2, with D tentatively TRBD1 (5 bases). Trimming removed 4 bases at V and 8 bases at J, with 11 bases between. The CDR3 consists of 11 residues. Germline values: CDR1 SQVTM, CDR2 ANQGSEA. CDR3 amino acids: CSVGGRSGYTF. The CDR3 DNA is TGCAGCGTTGGGGGGAGGAGCGGCTACACCTTC.

The CDR3 coding sequence is TGTGCCAGCAGTCAAGGGACAGACAGGATGAAGTACTTC. Translation: CASSQGTDRMKYF. The genes are TRBV6-6 and TRBJ2-7; 7 bases are shared with TRBD1. Germline CDR1 is MNHNY and CDR2 is SVGAGI (reference sequence). J gave up 11 bases and V 5 bases, and 12 bases lay outside the gene matches. This CDR3 contains 13 residues.

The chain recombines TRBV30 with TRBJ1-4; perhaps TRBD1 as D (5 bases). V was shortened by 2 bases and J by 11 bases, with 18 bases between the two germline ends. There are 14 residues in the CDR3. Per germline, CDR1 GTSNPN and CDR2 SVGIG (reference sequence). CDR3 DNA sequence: TGTGCCTGGAGTCTCGGGACTGGCGGCTATAAACTGTTTTTT. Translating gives CAWSLGTGGYKLFF.

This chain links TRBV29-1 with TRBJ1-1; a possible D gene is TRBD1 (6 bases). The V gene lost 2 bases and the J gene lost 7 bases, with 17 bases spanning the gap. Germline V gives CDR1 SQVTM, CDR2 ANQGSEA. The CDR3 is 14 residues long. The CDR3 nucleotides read TGCAGCGTTGAAAGGCCAGGACAGCCTCATGAAGCTTTCTTT. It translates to CSVERPGQPHEAFF.

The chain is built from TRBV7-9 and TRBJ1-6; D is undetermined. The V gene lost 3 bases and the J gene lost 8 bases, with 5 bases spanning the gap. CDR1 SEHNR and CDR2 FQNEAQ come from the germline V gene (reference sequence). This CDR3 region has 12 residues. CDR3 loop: CASSFGDSPLHF. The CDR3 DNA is TGTGCCAGCAGCTTCGGGGATTCACCCCTCCACTTT.

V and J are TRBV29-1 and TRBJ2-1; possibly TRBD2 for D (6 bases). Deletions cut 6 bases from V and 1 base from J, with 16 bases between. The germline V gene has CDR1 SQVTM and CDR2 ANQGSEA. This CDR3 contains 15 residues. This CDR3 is CSVGGNSGSYNEQFF. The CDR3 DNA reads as TGCAGCGTAGGAGGGAACAGCGGGTCCTACAATGAGCAGTTCTTC.

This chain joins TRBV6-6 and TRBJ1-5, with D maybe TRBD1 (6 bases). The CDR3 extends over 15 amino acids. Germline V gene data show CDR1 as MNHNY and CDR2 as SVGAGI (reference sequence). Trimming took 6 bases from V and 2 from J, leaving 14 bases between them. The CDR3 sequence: CASSPQSGGNQPQHF. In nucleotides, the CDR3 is TGTGCCAGCAGCCCGCAATCAGGGGGCAATCAGCCCCAGCATTTT.

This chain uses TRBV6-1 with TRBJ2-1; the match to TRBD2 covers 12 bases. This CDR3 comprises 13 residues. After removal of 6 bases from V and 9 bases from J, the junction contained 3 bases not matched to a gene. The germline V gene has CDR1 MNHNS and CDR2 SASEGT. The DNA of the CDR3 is TGTGCCAGCAGACTAGCGGGAGGCGGTGAGCAGTTCTTC. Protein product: CASRLAGGGEQFF.

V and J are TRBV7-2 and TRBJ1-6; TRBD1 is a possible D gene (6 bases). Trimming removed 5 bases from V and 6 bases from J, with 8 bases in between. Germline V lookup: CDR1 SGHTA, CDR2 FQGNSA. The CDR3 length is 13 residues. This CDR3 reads CASSPQGNSPLHF. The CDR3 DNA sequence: TGTGCCAGCAGCCCACAGGGTAATTCACCCCTCCACTTT.

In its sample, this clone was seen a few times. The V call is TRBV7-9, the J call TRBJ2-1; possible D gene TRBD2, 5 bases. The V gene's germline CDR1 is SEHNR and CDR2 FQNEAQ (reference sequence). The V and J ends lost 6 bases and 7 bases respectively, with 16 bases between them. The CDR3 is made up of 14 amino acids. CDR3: CASSPERPGNEQFF. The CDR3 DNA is TGTGCCAGCAGTCCGGAGCGGCCTGGGAATGAGCAGTTCTTC.

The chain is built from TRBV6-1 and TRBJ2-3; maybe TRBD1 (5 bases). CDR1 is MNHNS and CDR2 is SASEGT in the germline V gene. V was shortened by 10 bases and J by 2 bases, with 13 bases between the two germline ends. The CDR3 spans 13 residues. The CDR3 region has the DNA TGTGCCATGCAGGACACAAACACAGATACGCAGTATTTT. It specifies CAMQDTNTDTQYF.

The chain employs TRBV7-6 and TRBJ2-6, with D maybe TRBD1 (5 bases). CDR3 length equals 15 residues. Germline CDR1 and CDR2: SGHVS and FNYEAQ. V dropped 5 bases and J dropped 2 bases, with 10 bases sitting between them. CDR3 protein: CASSNQGAGANVLTF. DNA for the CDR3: TGTGCCAGCAGCAACCAGGGCGCTGGGGCCAACGTCCTGACTTTC. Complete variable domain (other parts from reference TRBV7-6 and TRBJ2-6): GAGVSQSPRYKVTKRGQDVALRCDPISGHVSLYWYRQALGQGPEFLTYFNYEAQQDKSGLPNDRFSAERPEGSISTLTIQRTEQRDSAMYRCASSNQGAGANVLTFGAGSRLTVL.

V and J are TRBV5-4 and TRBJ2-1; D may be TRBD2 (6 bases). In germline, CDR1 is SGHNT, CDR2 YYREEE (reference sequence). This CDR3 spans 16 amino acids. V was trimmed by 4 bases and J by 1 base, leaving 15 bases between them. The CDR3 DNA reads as TGTGCCAGCAGCCCAACTCGGGGAGGATCCTACAATGAGCAGTTCTTC. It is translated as CASSPTRGGSYNEQFF.

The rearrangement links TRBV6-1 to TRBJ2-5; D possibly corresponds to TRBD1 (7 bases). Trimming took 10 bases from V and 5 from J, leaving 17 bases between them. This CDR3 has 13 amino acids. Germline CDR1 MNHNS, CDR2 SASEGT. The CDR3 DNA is TGTGCCATCTCTAGGGACAGCGGGGAGACCCAGTACTTC. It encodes CAISRDSGETQYF.

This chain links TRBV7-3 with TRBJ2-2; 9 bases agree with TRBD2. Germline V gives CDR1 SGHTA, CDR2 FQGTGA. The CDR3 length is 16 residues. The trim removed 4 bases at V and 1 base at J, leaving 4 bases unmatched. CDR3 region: CASSSGTSRNTGELFF. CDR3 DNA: TGTGCCAGCAGCTCAGGGACTAGCCGGAACACCGGGGAGCTGTTTTTT.

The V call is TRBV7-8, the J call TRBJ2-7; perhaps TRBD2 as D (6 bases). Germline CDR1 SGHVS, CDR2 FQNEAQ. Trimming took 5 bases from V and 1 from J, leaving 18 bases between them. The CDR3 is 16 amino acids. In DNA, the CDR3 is TGTGCCAGCAGCCCCTCCGGAGGGGCGCGATCCTACGAGCAGTACTTC. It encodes CASSPSGGARSYEQYF.

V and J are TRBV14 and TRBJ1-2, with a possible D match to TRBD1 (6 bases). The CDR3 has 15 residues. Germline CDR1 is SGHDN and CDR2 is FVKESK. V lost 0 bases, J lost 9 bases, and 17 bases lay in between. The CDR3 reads CASSQDIGTIWSYTF. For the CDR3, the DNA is TGTGCCAGCAGCCAAGATATCGGGACAATCTGGAGCTACACCTTC.

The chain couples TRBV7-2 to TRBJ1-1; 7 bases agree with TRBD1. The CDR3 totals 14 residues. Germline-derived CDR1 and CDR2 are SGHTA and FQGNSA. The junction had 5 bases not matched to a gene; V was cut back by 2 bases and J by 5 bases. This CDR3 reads CASSLYAGGTEAFF. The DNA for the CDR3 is TGTGCCAGCAGCTTATATGCAGGGGGAACTGAAGCTTTCTTT. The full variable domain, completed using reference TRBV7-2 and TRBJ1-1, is GAGVSQSPSNKVTEKGKDVELRCDPISGHTALYWYRQSLGQGLEFLIYFQGNSAPDKSGLPSDRFSAERTGGSVSTLTIQRTQQEDSAVYLCASSLYAGGTEAFFGQGTRLTVV.

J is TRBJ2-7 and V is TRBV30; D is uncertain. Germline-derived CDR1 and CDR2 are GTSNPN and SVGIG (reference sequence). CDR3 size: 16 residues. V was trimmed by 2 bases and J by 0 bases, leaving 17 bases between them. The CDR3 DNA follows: TGTGCCTGGAGTCCGGTGGCAGGCAGACCCTCCTACGAGCAGTACTTC. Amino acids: CAWSPVAGRPSYEQYF. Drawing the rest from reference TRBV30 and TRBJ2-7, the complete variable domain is SQTIHQWPATLVQPVGSPLSLECTVEGTSNPNLYWYRQAAGRGLQLLFYSVGIGQISSEVPQNLSASRPQDRQFILSSKKLLLSDSGFYLCAWSPVAGRPSYEQYFGPGTRLTVT.

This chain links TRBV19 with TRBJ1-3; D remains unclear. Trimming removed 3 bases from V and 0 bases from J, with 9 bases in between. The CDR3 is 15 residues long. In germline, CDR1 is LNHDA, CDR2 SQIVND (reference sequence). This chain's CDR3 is CASSIFSSSGNTIYF. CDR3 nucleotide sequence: TGTGCCAGTAGTATCTTCAGCTCCTCTGGAAACACCATATATTTT.

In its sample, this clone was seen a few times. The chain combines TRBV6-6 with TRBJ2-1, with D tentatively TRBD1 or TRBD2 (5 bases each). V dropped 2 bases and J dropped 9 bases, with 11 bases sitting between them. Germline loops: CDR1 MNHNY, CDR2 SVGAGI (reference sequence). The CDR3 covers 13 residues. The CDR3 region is CASSYGGLGEQFF. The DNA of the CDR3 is TGTGCCAGCAGTTACGGGGGATTGGGTGAGCAGTTCTTC.

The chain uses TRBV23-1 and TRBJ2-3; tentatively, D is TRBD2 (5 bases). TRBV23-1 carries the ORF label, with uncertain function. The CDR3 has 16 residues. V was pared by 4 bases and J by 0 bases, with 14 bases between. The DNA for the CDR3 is TGCGCCAGCAGTCCTCACCTAGCTGCTAGCACAGATACGCAGTATTTT. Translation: CASSPHLAASTDTQYF.